The 30 T cell receptor beta chains given below trace back to one sample, sequenced in a study of chemoradiotherapy in HPV16-positive cancers. Profiling relied on immunoSEQ multiplex PCR, and the TCRdb table lists in-frame clones only, not all of them. Among 17,000 or so clones, roughly 91% were seen once, and the ten largest hold around 2%. Sequenced material: blood, taken from a patient who underwent chemoradiotherapy. The receptors shown here come from a human donor with HPV-associated anogenital cancer.

The genes are TRBV7-9 and TRBJ2-1; TRBD2 matches 7 bases. Germline CDR1 SEHNR, CDR2 FQNEAQ (reference sequence). The V segment lost 4 bases and the J segment 3 bases; nucleotides outside the gene matches: 6. The CDR3 has 15 amino acids. The CDR3 sequence is CASSSSGTNYNEQFF. The CDR3 region has the DNA TGTGCCAGCAGCTCTTCCGGGACTAACTACAATGAGCAGTTCTTC. The variable domain in full, completed from reference TRBV7-9 and TRBJ2-1, reads DTGVSQNPRHKITKRGQNVTFRCDPISEHNRLYWYRQTLGQGPEFLTYFQNEAQLEKSRLLSDRFSAERPKGSFSTLEIQRTEQGDSAMYLCASSSSGTNYNEQFFGPGTRLTVL.

The rearrangement joins TRBV4-1 to TRBJ2-2, with TRBD1 matching over 8 bases. Germline values: CDR1 MGHRA, CDR2 YSYEKL. The CDR3 contains 18 residues. With 1 base clipped from V and 2 bases from J, the junction kept 9 bases outside the gene matches. The CDR3 loop is CASSQASGQAPNTGELFF. DNA of the CDR3: TGCGCCAGCAGCCAAGCCTCGGGACAGGCTCCTAACACCGGGGAGCTGTTTTTT.

The chain joins TRBV2 to TRBJ1-6; tentatively, D is TRBD1 (5 bases). From germline, CDR1 is SNHLY and CDR2 FYNNEI. The V end lost 7 bases, the J end lost 6 bases, and 16 bases lay between the germline ends. This CDR3 has 15 amino acids. CDR3 loop: CASTRQLGANSPLHF. In nucleotides, the CDR3 is TGTGCCAGCACCAGACAGCTAGGGGCTAATTCACCCCTCCACTTT.

The J gene is TRBJ1-4, the V gene TRBV6-5; D remains unclear. The CDR3 extends over 15 amino acids. Trimming removed 0 bases from V and 3 bases from J, with 8 bases in between. Germline CDR1 is MNHEY and CDR2 is SVGAGI. The CDR3 DNA reads TGTGCCAGCAGTTACTCAGGGAGGTCTAATGAAAAACTGTTTTTT. Translation gives CASSYSGRSNEKLFF.

The chain is built from TRBV5-4 and TRBJ1-2; D is undetermined. V dropped 2 bases and J dropped 4 bases, with 6 bases sitting between them. Per germline, CDR1 SGHNT and CDR2 YYREEE (reference sequence). CDR3 length: 12 amino acids. CDR3 DNA: TGTGCCAGCAGCTTTGACCGCTATGGCTACACCTTC. Encoded protein: CASSFDRYGYTF.

The rearrangement joins TRBV4-1 to TRBJ2-7; D ambiguous. The CDR3 has 15 amino acids. V was clipped by 1 base and J by 1 base, with 11 bases between them. Germline values: CDR1 MGHRA, CDR2 YSYEKL. The CDR3 is CASSQVVASSYEQYF. CDR3 DNA: TGCGCCAGCAGCCAAGTGGTAGCATCTTCCTACGAGCAGTACTTC.

The chain employs TRBV5-5 and TRBJ2-3; 9 bases line up with TRBD2. This CDR3 has 13 residues. Losses at the gene ends were 5 bases for V and 7 bases for J; bases not matched to a gene: 5. CDR1 SGHKS and CDR2 YYEKEE come from the germline V gene (reference sequence). The CDR3 loop is CASRTSGAHTQYF. The DNA for the CDR3 is TGTGCCAGCAGGACTAGCGGAGCTCATACGCAGTATTTT.

J is TRBJ2-2 and V is TRBV2; a weak D match, TRBD2 (6 bases). Germline values: CDR1 SNHLY, CDR2 FYNNEI. The CDR3 contains 15 residues. Deletions cut 7 bases from V and 7 bases from J, with 19 bases between. Written as DNA, the CDR3 is TGTGCCAGCACCCGGGCAGGAGGGAGAGTCGGGGAGCTGTTTTTT. Translating gives CASTRAGGRVGELFF. The full variable domain, with the rest looked up from reference TRBV2 and TRBJ2-2, is EPEVTQTPSHQVTQMGQEVILRCVPISNHLYFYWYRQILGQKVEFLVSFYNNEISEKSEIFDDQFSVERPDGSNFTLKIRSTKLEDSAMYFCASTRAGGRVGELFFGEGSRLTVL.

V is TRBV6-5 and J is TRBJ1-6, with D hard to call. The CDR3 totals 12 residues. Per germline, CDR1 MNHEY and CDR2 SVGAGI. Trimming cost V 6 bases and J 1 base, with 1 base left between them. The chain's CDR3 is CASRSYNSPLHF. The DNA for the CDR3 is TGTGCCAGCAGGTCCTATAATTCACCCCTCCACTTT.

V usage is TRBV7-8 and J usage is TRBJ1-2; no definite D call. The CDR3 covers 13 residues. Trimming pared 1 base from V and 6 bases from J, leaving 9 bases between. The germline CDR1 and CDR2 sequences are SGHVS and FQNEAQ. CDR3 coding DNA: TGTGCCAGCAGCTTAGTAGCGCCTAATGGCTACACCTTC. This encodes CASSLVAPNGYTF.

The chain uses TRBV6-6 and TRBJ2-1; 12 nucleotides match TRBD2. Germline V gene lookup returns CDR1 MNHNY and CDR2 SVGAGI (reference sequence). This CDR3 contains 14 residues. The V gene end was trimmed by 6 bases and the J gene end by 5 bases; junction bases not matched to a gene: 2. The CDR3 coding sequence is TGTGCCAGCAGGGCTAGCGGGAGGGACAATGAGCAGTTCTTC. Translated: CASRASGRDNEQFF.

The chain couples TRBV6-6 to TRBJ2-2, with unresolved D. Germline assignment: CDR1 MNHNY and CDR2 SVGAGI (reference sequence). Trimming shortened V by 2 bases and J by 7 bases, and 5 bases separated the two germline ends. There are 12 residues in the CDR3. In DNA form, the CDR3 reads TGTGCCAGCAGTTACGGCAACGGGGAGCTGTTTTTT. Its protein product is CASSYGNGELFF.

The chain joins TRBV30 to TRBJ1-2, with D perhaps TRBD1 (5 bases). Germline V gene data show CDR1 as GTSNPN and CDR2 as SVGIG (reference sequence). This CDR3 is built from 13 residues. V lost 4 bases and J 8 bases, leaving 17 bases between the germline ends. For the CDR3, the DNA is TGTGCCTGGACCGTGGTTCAGGGCTACGGCTACACCTTC. Residues: CAWTVVQGYGYTF.

This chain connects TRBV18 to TRBJ1-1; possibly TRBD1 for D (5 bases). The CDR3 loop spans 15 amino acids. The ends were cut back, 5 bases at V and 3 bases at J, with 16 bases in the middle. CDR1 KGHSH and CDR2 LQKENI come from the germline V gene. The CDR3 nucleotides are TGTGCCAGCTCAACTCGGACAAAGATGGACACTGAAGCTTTCTTT. Encoded protein: CASSTRTKMDTEAFF.

As DNA, the CDR3 is TGTGCCAGCTCAAAAGGACAGACCCACTCCGGACCTGGAAACACCATATATTTT. Translation gives CASSKGQTHSGPGNTIYF. The chain recombines TRBV18 with TRBJ1-3; possibly TRBD1 for D (6 bases). Trimming pared 5 bases from V and 2 bases from J, leaving 22 bases between. The CDR3 extends over 18 amino acids. Germline V CDR1 and CDR2: KGHSH, LQKENI.

The V call is TRBV27, the J call TRBJ2-2, with 7 bases that match TRBD2. Looked up from germline, CDR1 is MNHEY and CDR2 is SMNVEV (reference sequence). The length of the CDR3 is 14 residues. V was clipped by 6 bases and J by 6 bases; unmatched bases: 7. Here the CDR3 DNA reads TGTGCCAGCAGGCGGGAGTACCGATCCGGGGAGCTGTTTTTT. This translates into CASRREYRSGELFF.

The gene calls are TRBV5-6 and TRBJ1-2; TRBD1 agrees at 8 bases. V dropped 4 bases and J dropped 4; count of bases not matched to a gene: 9. Per the germline V gene, CDR1 is SGHDT and CDR2 is YYEEEE. This CDR3 has 15 amino acids. For the CDR3, the DNA is TGTGCCAGCAGCCTGGGGACAGGCTCCGTCTATGGCTACACCTTC. It is translated as CASSLGTGSVYGYTF. The full variable domain, its missing parts supplied by reference TRBV5-6 and TRBJ1-2, is DAGVTQSPTHLIKTRGQQVTLRCSPKSGHDTVSWYQQALGQGPQFIFQYYEEEERQRGNFPDRFSGHQFPNYSSELNVNALLLGDSALYLCASSLGTGSVYGYTFGSGTRLTVV.

The J gene is TRBJ2-7, the V gene TRBV6-6; tentative D call: TRBD1 (5 bases). V gave up 2 bases and J gave up 2 bases, with 7 bases separating them. Germline assignment: CDR1 MNHNY and CDR2 SVGAGI (reference sequence). The CDR3 totals 13 residues. CDR3 region: CASSYDRTYEQYF. For the CDR3, the DNA is TGTGCCAGCAGTTACGACAGAACCTACGAGCAGTACTTC.

The CDR3 coding sequence is TGTGCCAGCAGCTTATACCTGGGACAGTCCTACGAGCAGTACTTC. Translation gives CASSLYLGQSYEQYF. The chain carries TRBV7-8 and TRBJ2-7; TRBD1 matches at 7 bases. This CDR3 has 15 residues. Losses at the gene ends were 2 bases for V and 1 base for J; bases not matched to a gene: 5. CDR1 and CDR2 (germline): SGHVS, FQNEAQ.

The V call is TRBV9, the J call TRBJ2-1; D is unresolved. CDR1 SGDLS and CDR2 YYNGEE come from the germline V gene. The CDR3 loop spans 14 amino acids. V was clipped by 3 bases and J by 5 bases, with 12 bases between them. CDR3 sequence reads: CASSGAPANNEQFF. DNA of the CDR3: TGTGCCAGCAGCGGAGCCCCCGCGAACAATGAGCAGTTCTTC.

This chain joins TRBV13 and TRBJ1-1, with 7 bases matching TRBD1. Germline CDR1 is PRHDT and CDR2 is FYEKMQ (reference sequence). This CDR3 comprises 16 residues. Germline trimming cut 9 bases from V and 1 base from J; bases unmatched to any gene: 14. CDR3 sequence (DNA): TGTGCCAGTATCGACTCGGGACAGCAATCGAACACTGAAGCTTTCTTT. Amino acids: CASIDSGQQSNTEAFF.

This clone is a singleton in its sample. The chain uses TRBV5-1 and TRBJ2-1, with 10 bases fitting TRBD1. From germline, CDR1 is SGHRS and CDR2 YFSETQ. The CDR3 covers 18 residues. The V and J ends lost 2 bases and 4 bases, in that order; junction bases with no gene match: 12. The chain's CDR3 is CASSFGTGVTPIYNEQFF. The CDR3 region has the DNA TGCGCCAGCAGCTTCGGGACAGGGGTGACCCCGATTTACAATGAGCAGTTCTTC.

This clone was observed a few times. The J gene is TRBJ2-5, the V gene TRBV5-4, with D possibly matching TRBD2 (5 bases). The V gene's germline CDR1 is SGHNT and CDR2 YYREEE (reference sequence). The CDR3 is 14 residues long. V shed 1 base and J shed 5 bases, with 12 bases lying between them. The DNA of the CDR3 is TGTGCCAGCAGCTTGAGAGGGTTCGGGGAGACCCAGTACTTC. Its protein product is CASSLRGFGETQYF.

The J gene is TRBJ2-3, the V gene TRBV7-6; possibly TRBD2 for D (7 bases). CDR3 size: 14 residues. Deletions cut 3 bases from V and 6 bases from J, with 13 bases between. CDR1 and CDR2 from the germline V gene are SGHVS and FNYEAQ. CDR3 sequence: CASSFSGGGDTQYF. As DNA, the CDR3 is TGTGCCAGCAGCTTCAGTGGGGGGGGCGATACGCAGTATTTT.

The J gene is TRBJ2-7, the V gene TRBV27; D is perhaps TRBD1 or TRBD2 (5 bases each). The V end lost 3 bases, the J end lost 5 bases, and 17 bases lay between the germline ends. There are 15 residues in the CDR3. Germline loops: CDR1 MNHEY, CDR2 SMNVEV (reference sequence). This CDR3 is CASSFTEGPVNEQYF. For the CDR3, the DNA is TGTGCCAGCAGTTTTACTGAGGGGCCGGTAAACGAGCAGTACTTC.

This clone is a singleton in its sample. The chain recombines TRBV5-1 with TRBJ2-2, with a weak D call TRBD2 (6 bases). The germline V gene encodes CDR1 SGHRS and CDR2 YFSETQ. The CDR3 consists of 17 residues. V was trimmed by 1 base and J by 0 bases, leaving 13 bases between them. This CDR3 reads CASSLRLALTNTGELFF. CDR3 coding DNA: TGCGCCAGCAGCTTGAGGCTAGCGCTTACGAACACCGGGGAGCTGTTTTTT.

The chain employs TRBV4-1 and TRBJ2-7; the D gene is possibly TRBD1 (5 bases). The ends were cut back, 4 bases at V and 6 bases at J, with 10 bases in the middle. Germline V gene sequence: CDR1 MGHRA, CDR2 YSYEKL. This CDR3 has 12 residues. The CDR3 sequence: CASSPSGREQYF. CDR3 DNA: TGCGCCAGCAGCCCCTCAGGGCGCGAGCAGTACTTC.

The chain employs TRBV6-5 and TRBJ1-4, with a weak D call TRBD1 (5 bases). Trimming shortened V by 6 bases and J by 8 bases, and 16 bases separated the two germline ends. The V gene's germline CDR1 is MNHEY and CDR2 SVGAGI. CDR3 size: 14 residues. The CDR3 DNA reads TGTGCCAGCAGGTCCCCGGGACCAGGAGAAAAACTGTTTTTT. It encodes CASRSPGPGEKLFF.

This clone has just one count. The genes are TRBV9 and TRBJ2-3; TRBD2 matches at 9 bases. V lost 0 bases and J lost 4; bases outside the gene matches: 12. Per the germline V gene, CDR1 is SGDLS and CDR2 is YYNGEE. There are 18 residues in the CDR3. CDR3 sequence reads: CASSVAGRGGQPPDTQYF. The DNA for the CDR3 is TGTGCCAGCAGCGTAGCGGGGCGGGGGGGCCAACCGCCAGATACGCAGTATTTT.

This rearrangement joins TRBV6-5 to TRBJ2-1; D gene uncertain. Trimming cost V 6 bases and J 7 bases, with 10 bases left between them. The CDR3 runs to 12 residues. CDR1 is MNHEY and CDR2 is SVGAGI in the germline V gene. CDR3 loop: CASRTPGNEQFF. CDR3 bases: TGTGCCAGCAGGACGCCGGGTAATGAGCAGTTCTTC.